Shown below are 26 T cell receptor beta chains from a single sample sequenced in a study of blood T cell repertoires in COVID-19. This table comes from immunoSEQ multiplex PCR, and its TCRdb copy is limited to in-frame clones, with some not included. This table holds about 190,000 clones, approximately 80% found once. Sample: peripheral blood. These receptors originate from a woman aged 50 to 60 with acute or convalescent COVID-19.

V usage is TRBV19 and J usage is TRBJ1-6, with a possible D match to TRBD1 (6 bases). Germline V gene sequence: CDR1 LNHDA, CDR2 SQIVND (reference sequence). This CDR3 comprises 14 residues. With 6 bases removed from V and 7 bases from J, the gap between germline ends came to 13 bases. CDR3 DNA sequence: TGTGCCAGTAGGACCACAGGGACCAATTCACCCCTCCACTTT. It is translated as CASRTTGTNSPLHF.

V usage is TRBV6-2 or TRBV6-3 and J usage is TRBJ2-7; D uncertain. The length of the CDR3 is 14 residues. V was clipped by 4 bases and J by 3 bases, with 13 bases between them. Germline V gene data show CDR1 as MNHEY and CDR2 as SVGEGT. CDR3 amino acids: CASSSSFTDYEQYF. CDR3 nucleotides: TGTGCCAGCAGTTCCTCCTTTACAGACTACGAGCAGTACTTC.

This clone was seen a few times. The gene calls are TRBV7-8 and TRBJ1-5; 10 nucleotides match TRBD1. The CDR3 totals 15 residues. Germline lookup yields CDR1 SGHVS and CDR2 FQNEAQ. V lost 3 bases to trimming and J lost 8 bases; unmatched junction nucleotides: 7. The CDR3 DNA reads as TGTGCCAGCAGCTTCGGGACAGGGGTTGGAAAGCCCCAGCATTTT. Translating gives CASSFGTGVGKPQHF.

The chain couples TRBV3-1 (or the pseudogene TRBV3-2) to TRBJ2-3, with 7 bases identical to TRBD2. J lost 0 bases, V lost 4 bases, and 4 bases had no gene match. CDR1 and CDR2 from the germline V gene are LGHDT and YNNKEL (reference sequence). The CDR3 is 15 residues long. The CDR3 sequence: CASSLAGKSTDTQYF. The CDR3 DNA is TGTGCCAGCAGCCTAGCGGGCAAAAGCACAGATACGCAGTATTTT.

This rearrangement joins TRBV4-1 to TRBJ1-2, with TRBD1 matching 7 bases. Trimming took 1 base from V and 4 from J; bases not matched to a gene: 6. The CDR3 consists of 15 residues. Germline V gene lookup returns CDR1 MGHRA and CDR2 YSYEKL. This chain's CDR3 is CASSQAQTGLYGYTF. The CDR3 coding sequence is TGCGCCAGCAGCCAAGCTCAGACAGGGCTCTATGGCTACACCTTC.

This chain uses TRBV7-2 with TRBJ1-3; TRBD1 matches 7 bases. V gave up 2 bases and J gave up 0 bases; unmatched junction bases: 1. This CDR3 contains 15 residues. The germline gives CDR1 SGHTA, CDR2 FQGNSA. Here the CDR3 DNA reads TGTGCCAGCAGCTTAACAGGGGCCTCTGGAAACACCATATATTTT. Translated: CASSLTGASGNTIYF.

The V and J genes are TRBV5-1 and TRBJ2-1, with TRBD2 matching 7 bases. Germline V gene data show CDR1 as SGHRS and CDR2 as YFSETQ. The CDR3 loop spans 18 amino acids. V gave up 5 bases and J gave up 2 bases; unmatched junction bases: 16. The CDR3 loop is CASSLTSLGRSAYNEQFF. The CDR3 bases are TGCGCCAGCAGTTTGACTAGCCTGGGGAGGAGCGCCTACAATGAGCAGTTCTTC.

The chain has TRBV7-2 and TRBJ2-1; tentative D call: TRBD2 (5 bases). V dropped 3 bases and J dropped 0 bases, with 6 bases sitting between them. Per germline, CDR1 SGHTA and CDR2 FQGNSA. The CDR3 runs to 14 residues. CDR3 DNA: TGTGCCAGCAGCTTCCGGGACTCCTACAATGAGCAGTTCTTC. As protein: CASSFRDSYNEQFF.

The V gene is TRBV15, the J gene TRBJ1-5, with TRBD1 matching over 7 bases. The CDR3 is made up of 17 amino acids. J gave up 1 base and V 3 bases, and 9 bases lay outside the gene matches. Germline CDR1 is LNHNV and CDR2 is YYDKDF (reference sequence). The CDR3 is CATSSLTGDRSNQPQHF. The CDR3 DNA follows: TGTGCCACCAGCAGCTTAACAGGGGATAGGAGCAATCAGCCCCAGCATTTT.

V is TRBV25-1 and J is TRBJ2-7; 9 bases line up with TRBD1. The J segment lost 5 bases and the V segment lost 9 bases, leaving 5 bases of the junction unmatched. Germline V CDR1 and CDR2: MGHDK, SYGVNS. The CDR3 contains 12 residues. CDR3 protein: CASRDRDHEQYF. The CDR3 region has the DNA TGTGCCAGTAGGGACAGGGACCACGAGCAGTACTTC.

Only a few counts were recorded for this clone. The chain carries TRBV28 and TRBJ1-2, with 7 bases fitting TRBD1. Germline V gives CDR1 MDHEN, CDR2 SYDVKM. V shed 5 bases, J shed 5 bases, and the junction held 11 bases outside the gene matches. This CDR3 has 15 residues. The CDR3 nucleotides read TGTGCCAGCAGTGAACCGACAGGGAATTCTTATGGCTACACCTTC. Residues: CASSEPTGNSYGYTF.

This clone was recorded a few times. The rearrangement uses TRBV19 and TRBJ2-6, with TRBD2 matching 12 bases. V dropped 10 bases and J dropped 4; count of bases not matched to a gene: 14. This CDR3 has 18 residues. Germline V gives CDR1 LNHDA, CDR2 SQIVND (reference sequence). The CDR3 reads CATTRLAGATQGANVLTF. The CDR3 region has the DNA TGTGCCACGACAAGACTAGCGGGGGCCACGCAGGGGGCCAACGTCCTGACTTTC.

The gene calls are TRBV6-6 and TRBJ1-6, with TRBD1 matching 8 bases. The CDR3 runs 14 residues. From germline, CDR1 is MNHNY and CDR2 SVGAGI (reference sequence). Losses at the gene ends were 7 bases for V and 7 bases for J; bases not matched to a gene: 6. CDR3 DNA: TGTGCCAGCAAGGTGACAGGGGACAATTCACCCCTCCACTTT. It codes for CASKVTGDNSPLHF.

This clone has just a few counts. The chain employs TRBV6-6 and TRBJ2-7, with D perhaps matching TRBD2 (6 bases). The CDR3 totals 16 residues. The germline CDR1 and CDR2 sequences are MNHNY and SVGAGI (reference sequence). The V and J ends lost 6 bases and 0 bases respectively, with 18 bases between them. CDR3: CASRTTGTPGSYEQYF. In DNA, the CDR3 is TGTGCCAGCAGGACTACCGGGACTCCCGGCTCCTACGAGCAGTACTTC.

This chain uses TRBV29-1 with TRBJ2-2; D is perhaps TRBD2 (7 bases). The germline V and J ends were trimmed by 4 bases and 4 bases, with 16 bases remaining between them. The CDR3 loop spans 15 amino acids. CDR1 and CDR2 from the germline V gene are SQVTM and ANQGSEA. The CDR3 loop is CSVVSRGAGTGELFF. The CDR3 DNA is TGCAGCGTTGTGAGCCGGGGGGCCGGCACCGGGGAGCTGTTTTTT.

This chain links TRBV27 with TRBJ2-3, with D unclear. Germline assignment: CDR1 MNHEY and CDR2 SMNVEV (reference sequence). The CDR3 has 13 residues. V was trimmed by 6 bases and J by 2 bases, leaving 9 bases between them. This CDR3 is CASSGSTTDTQYF. The CDR3 DNA reads TGTGCCAGCAGCGGGTCAACCACAGATACGCAGTATTTT.

This clone was seen once. The V gene is TRBV18, the J gene TRBJ2-3; 10 nucleotides agree with TRBD2. CDR3 size: 15 residues. Losses at the gene ends were 6 bases for V and 6 bases for J; bases not matched to a gene: 9. Germline CDR1 and CDR2: KGHSH and LQKENI. The DNA for the CDR3 is TGTGCCAGCTCTCGTTCTAGCGGGAGTACGGATACGCAGTATTTT. It yields the protein CASSRSSGSTDTQYF. Using reference TRBV18 and TRBJ2-3 for the parts outside the CDR3, the full variable domain is NAGVMQNPRHLVRRRGQEARLRCSPMKGHSHVYWYRQLPEEGLKFMVYLQKENIIDESGMPKERFSAEFPKEGPSILRIQQVVRGDSAAYFCASSRSSGSTDTQYFGPGTRLTVL.

In its sample, this clone was seen once. The chain carries TRBV24-1 and TRBJ2-7, with TRBD1 matching 9 bases. The germline gives CDR1 KGHDR, CDR2 SFDVKD. The CDR3 sequence is 16 residues long. Losses at the gene ends were 3 bases for V and 2 bases for J; bases not matched to a gene: 7. The CDR3: CATSDTDRGATYEQYF. The CDR3, as DNA: TGTGCCACCAGTGATACCGACAGGGGGGCAACCTACGAGCAGTACTTC.

The chain links TRBV11-3 to TRBJ2-2, with D perhaps matching TRBD2 (6 bases). The CDR3 is 17 amino acids. With 5 bases removed from V and 3 bases from J, the gap between germline ends came to 19 bases. Germline assignment: CDR1 SGHNT and CDR2 YENEEA. CDR3 sequence (DNA): TGTGCCAGCAGCCCAGCCGGAGGGGCTTTTGACACCGGGGAGCTGTTTTTT. Amino acids: CASSPAGGAFDTGELFF.

The chain uses TRBV3-1 (or the pseudogene TRBV3-2) and TRBJ2-7, with D possibly TRBD2 on 5 matching bases. This CDR3 has 15 residues. Trimming stripped 4 bases from V and 2 bases from J, with 15 bases between. The V gene's germline CDR1 is LGHDT and CDR2 YNNKEL (reference sequence). The CDR3 sequence is CASSPRLSGTYEQYF. The CDR3 bases are TGTGCCAGCAGCCCCCGACTTTCGGGGACCTACGAGCAGTACTTC.

The chain employs TRBV5-4 and TRBJ2-3; a weak D match, TRBD1 (5 bases). The CDR3 has 15 amino acids. V was trimmed by 3 bases and J by 2 bases, leaving 13 bases between them. Germline V gene sequence: CDR1 SGHNT, CDR2 YYREEE (reference sequence). The CDR3 region is CASSSGQTFTDTQYF. The CDR3 DNA reads as TGTGCCAGCAGCTCCGGACAAACTTTCACAGATACGCAGTATTTT.

V is TRBV5-6 and J is TRBJ1-6, with 9 positions matching TRBD1. Per germline, CDR1 SGHDT and CDR2 YYEEEE. Trimming cost V 4 bases and J 9 bases; bases outside gene matches: 11. CDR3 length equals 16 residues. The CDR3 is CASSTGQGVMSSPLHF. CDR3 DNA: TGTGCCAGCAGCACGGGACAGGGCGTCATGAGTTCACCCCTCCACTTT.

This clone was found once. V usage is TRBV5-6 and J usage is TRBJ2-3; D is perhaps TRBD2 (7 bases). The CDR3 length is 15 residues. CDR1 and CDR2 (germline): SGHDT, YYEEEE. The V and J ends lost 4 bases and 2 bases respectively, with 14 bases between them. As DNA, the CDR3 is TGTGCCAGCAGCCTGGAGGGGGGGGTCACAGATACGCAGTATTTT. Translation gives CASSLEGGVTDTQYF. The full variable domain, with the rest looked up from reference TRBV5-6 and TRBJ2-3, is DAGVTQSPTHLIKTRGQQVTLRCSPKSGHDTVSWYQQALGQGPQFIFQYYEEEERQRGNFPDRFSGHQFPNYSSELNVNALLLGDSALYLCASSLEGGVTDTQYFGPGTRLTVL.

The chain links TRBV5-1 to TRBJ1-5, with 12 bases that match TRBD1. Germline CDR1 reads SGHRS; CDR2 reads YFSETQ. CDR3 length: 17 residues. J gave up 5 bases and V 1 base, and 7 bases lay outside the gene matches. CDR3 protein: CASSLKGDRGQDQPQHF. The CDR3 region has the DNA TGCGCCAGCAGCTTGAAAGGGGACAGGGGGCAAGATCAGCCCCAGCATTTT.

This rearrangement joins TRBV28 to TRBJ1-6, with TRBD1 as a possible D gene (6 bases). V lost 5 bases and J lost 6, with 14 bases in between. The CDR3 is 15 residues long. Germline CDR1 MDHEN, CDR2 SYDVKM. In DNA form, the CDR3 reads TGTGCCAGCAGTGGTGCAGGGGAAGGTAATTCACCCCTCCACTTT. It codes for CASSGAGEGNSPLHF. Variable domain in full (rest from reference TRBV28 and TRBJ1-6): DVKVTQSSRYLVKRTGEKVFLECVQDMDHENMFWYRQDPGLGLRLIYFSYDVKMKEKGDIPEGYSVSREKKERFSLILESASTNQTSMYLCASSGAGEGNSPLHFGNGTRLTVT.

This chain joins TRBV6-5 and TRBJ1-5, with 7 bases lining up with TRBD1. The CDR3 contains 14 residues. Germline trimming cut 6 bases from V and 1 base from J; bases unmatched to any gene: 3. Germline assignment: CDR1 MNHEY and CDR2 SVGAGI. In nucleotides, the CDR3 is TGTGCCAGCAGAGACAGGGCCAGCAATCAGCCCCAGCATTTT. As protein: CASRDRASNQPQHF.